One and the same sample provided the 4 T cell receptor beta chains below, sequenced in a study of siplizumab effects on memory and regulatory T cells. Assay: immunoSEQ multiplex PCR; the TCRdb copy retains only in-frame clones and omits some. This sample has 90,000 to 150,000 clones, with 90% to 95% found just once. The sample consisted of non-Treg CD4+ T cells sorted from blood. These receptors all stem from a human donor in good health.

This clone is a singleton in its sample. This chain connects TRBV11-2 to TRBJ1-2, with 9 bases matching TRBD1. The CDR3 consists of 14 residues. Looked up from germline, CDR1 is SGHAT and CDR2 is FQNNGV. In DNA form, the CDR3 reads TGTGCTGTCGGAAGGACAGGGGCTAACTATGGCTACACCTTC. It is translated as CAVGRTGANYGYTF.

This clone was seen only once. The genes are TRBV6-6 and TRBJ2-1, with D hard to call. V shed 6 bases and J shed 4 bases, with 7 bases lying between them. CDR1 is MNHNY, CDR2 SVGAGI, per germline (reference sequence). The CDR3 extends over 12 amino acids. The CDR3 coding sequence is TGTGCCAGCAGCCTTACGTACAATGAGCAGTTCTTC. Its translation is CASSLTYNEQFF.

The CDR3: CASIRVAGNQPQHF. Here the CDR3 DNA reads TGTGCCAGTATCAGGGTGGCAGGGAATCAGCCCCAGCATTTT. The chain couples TRBV19 to TRBJ1-5; TRBD1 might be the D (5 bases). The CDR3 is 14 residues long. In germline, CDR1 is LNHDA, CDR2 SQIVND (reference sequence). V was cut by 7 bases and J by 4 bases, with 14 bases left in between. Full variable domain (rest looked up from reference TRBV19 and TRBJ1-5): DGGITQSPKYLFRKEGQNVTLSCEQNLNHDAMYWYRQDPGQGLRLIYYSQIVNDFQKGDIAEGYSVSREKKESFPLTVTSAQKNPTAFYLCASIRVAGNQPQHFGDGTRLSIL.

This clone was detected only once. V usage is TRBV5-1 and J usage is TRBJ2-4, with TRBD2 matching over 14 bases. The CDR3 spans 17 residues. V lost 2 bases to trimming and J lost 4 bases; unmatched junction nucleotides: 5. Germline V lookup: CDR1 SGHRS, CDR2 YFSETQ. The CDR3 loop is CASSFLTSGGAKNIQYF. Written as DNA, the CDR3 is TGCGCCAGCAGCTTCCTGACTAGCGGGGGGGCAAAAAACATTCAGTACTTC. The full variable domain, its missing parts supplied by reference TRBV5-1 and TRBJ2-4, is KAGVTQTPRYLIKTRGQQVTLSCSPISGHRSVSWYQQTPGQGLQFLFEYFSETQRNKGNFPGRFSGRQFSNSRSEMNVSTLELGDSALYLCASSFLTSGGAKNIQYFGAGTRLSVL.